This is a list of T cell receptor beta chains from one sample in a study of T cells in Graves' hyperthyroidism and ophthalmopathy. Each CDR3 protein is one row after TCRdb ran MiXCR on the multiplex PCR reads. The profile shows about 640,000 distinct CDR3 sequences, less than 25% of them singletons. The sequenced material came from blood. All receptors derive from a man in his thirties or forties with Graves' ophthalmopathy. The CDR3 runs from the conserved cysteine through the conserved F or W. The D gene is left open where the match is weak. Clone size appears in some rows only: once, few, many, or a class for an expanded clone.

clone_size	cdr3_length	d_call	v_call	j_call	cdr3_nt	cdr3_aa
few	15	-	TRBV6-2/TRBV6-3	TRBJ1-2	TGTGCCAGCAGTTACTCTCAGGGATCTAACTATGGCTACACCTTC	CASSYSQGSNYGYTF
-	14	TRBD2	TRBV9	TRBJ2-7	TGTGCCAGCAGCGTAACCGGGAGGCCCTACGAGCAGTACTTC	CASSVTGRPYEQYF
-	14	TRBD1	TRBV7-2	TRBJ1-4	TGTGCCAGCAGAGCAACGGGACAGAATGAAAAACTGTTTTTT	CASRATGQNEKLFF
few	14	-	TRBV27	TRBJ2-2	TGTGCCAGCAGTCCCTGGACTGACCGAAGGGAGCTGTTTTTT	CASSPWTDRRELFF
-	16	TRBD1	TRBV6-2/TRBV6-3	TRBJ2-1	TGTGCCAGCAGAAAGTACCGGGACAGGGGCTACAATGAGCAGTTCTTC	CASRKYRDRGYNEQFF
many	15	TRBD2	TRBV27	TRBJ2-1	TGTGCCAGCAGTTTTAGGTCTAGCGGGAGATATGAGCAGTTCTTC	CASSFRSSGRYEQFF
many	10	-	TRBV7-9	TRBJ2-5	TGTGCCAGCAGTCCCGATCTCCAGTACTTC	CASSPDLQYF
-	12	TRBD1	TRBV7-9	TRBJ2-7	TGTGCCAGCAGCCAGGACAGGGAAGAGCAGTACTTC	CASSQDREEQYF
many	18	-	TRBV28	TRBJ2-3	TGTGCCAGCAGTTCCATGCCGGGGGAGCCCCCGTTCGGGGATACGCAGTATTTT	CASSSMPGEPPFGDTQYF
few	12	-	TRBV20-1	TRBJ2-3	TGCAGTGCGACAAGCAGCACAGATACGCAGTATTTT	CSATSSTDTQYF
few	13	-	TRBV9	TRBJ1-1	TGTGCCAGCAGCGTAGTAGAGCTATCTGAAGCTTTCTTT	CASSVVELSEAFF
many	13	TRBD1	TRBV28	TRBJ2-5	TGTGCCAGCAGCCGTACAGGGGGGGAGACCCAGTACTTC	CASSRTGGETQYF
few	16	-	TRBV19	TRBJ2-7	TGTGCCAGTAGTATAACCCTCGCGCAGGGGTTATACGAGCAGTACTTC	CASSITLAQGLYEQYF
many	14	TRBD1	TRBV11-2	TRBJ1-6	TGTGCCAGCAGCTTGGGACAGTATAATTCACCCCTCCACTTT	CASSLGQYNSPLHF
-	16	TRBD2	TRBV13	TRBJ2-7	TGTGCCAGCAGCCCCTCCCTAGCGGGGCCCCCCTACGAGCAGTACTTC	CASSPSLAGPPYEQYF
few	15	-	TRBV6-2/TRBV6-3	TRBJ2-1	TGTGCCAGCAGTTACTCGAGTCAGGGGGGCAATGAGCAGTTCTTC	CASSYSSQGGNEQFF
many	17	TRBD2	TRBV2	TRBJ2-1	TGTGCCAGCAGTGAACCGACTAGCCGGGGAAGCTACAATGAGCAGTTCTTC	CASSEPTSRGSYNEQFF
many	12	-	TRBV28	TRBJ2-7	TGTGCCAGCAGCTTAGGAAACTACGAGCAGTACTTC	CASSLGNYEQYF
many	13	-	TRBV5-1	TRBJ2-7	TGCGCCAGCAGCTTGATACAGGGTGGCGAGCAGTACTTC	CASSLIQGGEQYF
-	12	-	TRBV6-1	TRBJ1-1	TGTGCCAGCAGTTTCGGGCCCCCTGGGGCTTTCTTT	CASSFGPPGAFF
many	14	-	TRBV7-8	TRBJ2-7	TGTGCCAGCAGCGCGCCGGGACACCCCTACGAGCAGTACTTC	CASSAPGHPYEQYF
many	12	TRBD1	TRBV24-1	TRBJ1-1	TGTGCCACCAGTGAGGGACAGGGTGAAGCTTTCTTT	CATSEGQGEAFF
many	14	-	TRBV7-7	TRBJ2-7	TGTGCTAGCAGCTTAGCGGAGGGGGCCTACGAGCAGTACTTC	CASSLAEGAYEQYF
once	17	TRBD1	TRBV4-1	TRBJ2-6	TGCGCCAGCAGCCCCAGGGGGTCTCGCTCCGGGGCCAACGTCCTGACTTTC	CASSPRGSRSGANVLTF
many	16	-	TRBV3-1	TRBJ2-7	TGTGCCAGCAGCCACCCCTCGGACAGTTATCCCTACGAGCAGTACTTC	CASSHPSDSYPYEQYF
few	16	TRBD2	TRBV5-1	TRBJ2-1	TGCGCCAGCAGCGACGGGACTAGGGGCCTGTACAATGAGCAGTTCTTC	CASSDGTRGLYNEQFF
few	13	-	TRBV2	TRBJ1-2	TGTGCCAGCAGCCGGGACCCAAGGACCGGCTACACCTTC	CASSRDPRTGYTF
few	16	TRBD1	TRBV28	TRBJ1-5	TGTGCCAGCAGTACGGGAAAGGACAGGGGGAATCAGCCCCAGCATTTT	CASSTGKDRGNQPQHF
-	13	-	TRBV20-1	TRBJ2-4	TGCAGTGTTTGGGAACTAGCCAAAAACATTCAGTACTTC	CSVWELAKNIQYF
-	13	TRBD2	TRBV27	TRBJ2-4	TGTGCCAGCAGTCCGCGACTAGCAACCATTCAGTACTTC	CASSPRLATIQYF
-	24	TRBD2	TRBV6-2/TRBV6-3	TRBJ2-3	TGTGCCAGCAGTTACCTCCCCCCCTGGACTGCTAGCGGGAGAGAGGGTGAAAGCACAGATACGCAGTATTTT	CASSYLPPWTASGREGESTDTQYF
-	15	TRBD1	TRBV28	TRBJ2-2	TGTGCCAGCAGGCTAGGGACAGGGGACACCGGGGAGCTGTTTTTT	CASRLGTGDTGELFF
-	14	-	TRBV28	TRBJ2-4	TGTGCCAGCAGAACGACAGAAGCCAAAAACATTCAGTACTTC	CASRTTEAKNIQYF
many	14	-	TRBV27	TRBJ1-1	TGTGCCAGCAGTCCTGGGTTAGTGAACACTGAAGCTTTCTTT	CASSPGLVNTEAFF
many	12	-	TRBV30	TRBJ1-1	TGTGCCACGGAAAGATGGGGCACTGAAGCTTTCTTT	CATERWGTEAFF
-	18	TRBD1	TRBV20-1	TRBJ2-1	TGCAGTGCTAGAGGCCTGGTCGTCCCGGGACAGCGAGCGAGTGAGCAGTTCTTC	CSARGLVVPGQRASEQFF
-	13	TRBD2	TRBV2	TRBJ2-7	TGTGCCAGCACCCCTAGCGGGCCCTACGAGCAGTACTTC	CASTPSGPYEQYF
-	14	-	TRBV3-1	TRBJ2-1	TGTGCCAGCAGCAATCGGCCTTCACGGAATGAGCAGTTCTTC	CASSNRPSRNEQFF
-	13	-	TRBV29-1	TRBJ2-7	TGCAGCGTCGGGTTAGGGGGGGCCTACGAGCAGTACTTC	CSVGLGGAYEQYF
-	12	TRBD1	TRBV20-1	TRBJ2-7	TGCAGTGCCCCGCTCAGGGGGTACGAGCAGTACTTC	CSAPLRGYEQYF
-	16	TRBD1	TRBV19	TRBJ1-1	TGTGCCAGTAGTAATGCCGGGACAGGGGGAGTCACTGAAGCTTTCTTT	CASSNAGTGGVTEAFF
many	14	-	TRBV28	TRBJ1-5	TGTGCCAGCACCCTAGGGGACACCAATCAGCCCCAGCATTTT	CASTLGDTNQPQHF
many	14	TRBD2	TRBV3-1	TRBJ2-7	TGTGCCAGCAGCCACCTTAGCGGGAGCTACGAGCAGTACTTC	CASSHLSGSYEQYF
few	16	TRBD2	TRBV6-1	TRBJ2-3	TGTGCCAGCAGTAAAAAGGGACTAGCGGGGGCAGATACGCAGTATTTT	CASSKKGLAGADTQYF
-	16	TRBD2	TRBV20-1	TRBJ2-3	TGCAGTGCTAGAGATGCGGGACTAGCGGGAGTGGATACGCAGTATTTT	CSARDAGLAGVDTQYF